The 2 T cell receptor beta chains listed next were all sequenced from one sample in a study of technical replicates of blood from several donors. Libraries were prepared by immunoSEQ multiplex PCR; TCRdb keeps only in-frame clonotypes and omits some of them. The data show more than 80,000 clones, about 96% seen once. The sequenced sample consisted of T cells isolated from PBMCs. These receptor sequences come from a human donor in good health.

The J gene is TRBJ2-1, the V gene TRBV5-1; the D gene is possibly TRBD1 (5 bases). CDR3 length equals 13 residues. CDR1 SGHRS and CDR2 YFSETQ come from the germline V gene. V lost 5 bases and J 6 bases, leaving 12 bases between the germline ends. CDR3 loop: CASSTGTGNEQFF. The CDR3 DNA reads TGCGCCAGCAGTACAGGAACCGGCAATGAGCAGTTCTTC.

This chain uses TRBV29-1 with TRBJ1-2; D possibly corresponds to TRBD1 (6 bases). Trimming pared 4 bases from V and 4 bases from J, leaving 10 bases between. Germline V gene sequence: CDR1 SQVTM, CDR2 ANQGSEA. This CDR3 is 12 amino acids long. For the CDR3, the DNA is TGCAGCGTTGGTGACAGGTTCTATGGCTACACCTTC. This encodes CSVGDRFYGYTF.